The 14 T cell receptor beta chains below all came from one sample that was sequenced in a study of T cells in Graves' hyperthyroidism and ophthalmopathy. TCR beta CDR3 region amplification was performed from RNA transcripts. The HTBI set primed first-round TCR CDR3 RT-PCR. A single record per CDR3 protein comes from TCRdb applying MiXCR to the multiplex PCR reads. The sample has hundreds of thousands of distinct CDR3 sequences, 45% seen once. Sequenced sample: peripheral blood or thyroid tissue (not recorded which). Receptors were obtained from an adult man with Graves' disease, either hyperthyroidism or ophthalmopathy (not recorded which).

The chain carries TRBV11-3 and TRBJ1-3, with 9 bases that match TRBD1. The germline gives CDR1 SGHNT, CDR2 YENEEA. The V segment lost 0 bases and the J segment 0 bases; nucleotides outside the gene matches: 3. CDR3 length: 17 residues. This CDR3 is CASSLEGTGSSGNTIYF. The CDR3, as DNA: TGTGCCAGCAGCTTAGAGGGGACAGGGAGCTCTGGAAACACCATATATTTT.

The chain uses TRBV7-9 and TRBJ1-1; the D gene is possibly TRBD1 (6 bases). There are 17 residues in the CDR3. From germline, CDR1 is SEHNR and CDR2 FQNEAQ (reference sequence). V was shortened by 5 bases and J by 0 bases, with 19 bases between the two germline ends. CDR3 in DNA: TGTGCCAGCAGCCAAGTACTGGGGGGCGGCCTGAACACTGAAGCTTTCTTT. Translated: CASSQVLGGGLNTEAFF.

There are a few counts of this clonotype. J is TRBJ1-6 and V is TRBV7-8; the match to TRBD1 covers 12 bases. Germline V gene lookup returns CDR1 SGHVS and CDR2 FQNEAQ. With 3 bases clipped from V and 10 bases from J, the junction kept 4 bases outside the gene matches. The CDR3 has 15 residues. The CDR3 region has the DNA TGTGCCAGCAGCTTGGGACAGGGGGCAGAATCACCCCTCCACTTT. Its translation: CASSLGQGAESPLHF.

This clonotype was detected only a few times. The chain links TRBV12-3 or TRBV12-4 to TRBJ1-1; D is uncertain. The CDR3 totals 11 residues. V lost 7 bases and J lost 6, with 9 bases in between. For the CDR3, the DNA is TGTGCCAGCATGGGGAAGGCTGAAGCTTTCTTT. Its translation is CASMGKAEAFF.

The chain is built from TRBV5-1 and TRBJ1-2; TRBD1 aligns across 7 bases. The germline CDR1 and CDR2 sequences are SGHRS and YFSETQ. Germline trimming cut 0 bases from V and 1 base from J; bases unmatched to any gene: 12. The CDR3 length is 18 residues. CDR3 DNA sequence: TGCGCCAGCAGCTTGGGGGACAGAAACCAGAAGATTAACTATGGCTACACCTTC. Translating gives CASSLGDRNQKINYGYTF.

V and J are TRBV15 and TRBJ1-2; D not resolved. The germline V gene has CDR1 LNHNV and CDR2 YYDKDF (reference sequence). The V end lost 0 bases, the J end lost 2 bases, and 7 bases lay between the germline ends. The CDR3 loop spans 14 amino acids. The CDR3 bases are TGTGCCACCAGCAGAGATTTGGGGAACTATGGCTACACCTTC. This translates into CATSRDLGNYGYTF.

This chain links TRBV7-9 with TRBJ2-7, with TRBD1 identical over 8 bases. Germline V CDR1 and CDR2: SEHNR, FQNEAQ (reference sequence). Unmatched junction bases numbered 6, after V lost 3 bases and J lost 5 bases. This CDR3 has 14 amino acids. The CDR3 loop reads CASSLGQEDHEQYF. In DNA, the CDR3 is TGTGCCAGCAGCTTGGGACAGGAGGACCACGAGCAGTACTTC.

Of note for this clonotype: One base away lies a much larger clone, so this may be a sequencing read error. The chain recombines TRBV12-3 or TRBV12-4 with TRBJ1-6; 7 nucleotides line up with TRBD1. The CDR3 covers 15 residues. CDR3: CACSETGVLNSPLHF. The CDR3 bases are TGTGCCTGCAGTGAAACAGGGGTTCTTAATTCACCCCTCCACTTT.

The chain couples TRBV7-9 to TRBJ1-1; 8 nucleotides align to TRBD1. CDR3 length: 14 residues. The germline CDR1 and CDR2 sequences are SEHNR and FQNEAQ (reference sequence). After removal of 5 bases from V and 8 bases from J, the junction contained 10 bases not matched to a gene. The CDR3 sequence: CASSLQGGMTEAFF. As DNA, the CDR3 is TGTGCCAGCAGCCTACAGGGGGGAATGACGGAAGCTTTCTTT.

As concerns this clonotype: The junction does not match germline at one end; this may be a read error. The J gene is TRBJ1-5, the V gene TRBV9, with D possibly TRBD1 on 5 matching bases. This CDR3 is built from 14 residues. Germline CDR1 reads SGDLS; CDR2 reads YYNGEE. The CDR3 DNA follows: TGCGCCAGCAGCTTAGGGGCCGGCAGTCAGCCCCAGCATTTT. Its protein product is CASSLGAGSQPQHF.

Only a few counts were recorded for this clonotype. The gene calls are TRBV7-9 and TRBJ1-4, with D unresolved. This CDR3 spans 14 amino acids. CDR1 and CDR2 from the germline V gene are SEHNR and FQNEAQ (reference sequence). The V gene lost 10 bases and the J gene lost 1 base, with 13 bases spanning the gap. In DNA, the CDR3 is TGTGCCACCGGACTTTTTGGAACTAATGAAAAACTGTTTTTT. This sequence encodes CATGLFGTNEKLFF. The full variable domain, rest sourced from reference TRBV7-9 and TRBJ1-4, is DTGVSQNPRHKITKRGQNVTFRCDPISEHNRLYWYRQTLGQGPEFLTYFQNEAQLEKSRLLSDRFSAERPKGSFSTLEIQRTEQGDSAMYLCATGLFGTNEKLFFGSGTQLSVL.

This clonotype has just one count. This rearrangement joins TRBV24-1 to TRBJ2-2, with 7 nucleotides matching TRBD1. The CDR3 runs to 16 residues. Germline V CDR1 and CDR2: KGHDR, SFDVKD. V lost 2 bases, J lost 1 base, and 3 bases stayed unmatched. CDR3 bases: TGTGCCACCAGTGATTCCGGGACAGAGAACACCGGGGAGCTGTTTTTT. This encodes CATSDSGTENTGELFF.

This clonotype was picked up many times. The chain couples TRBV29-1 to TRBJ1-5; tentative D call: TRBD1 (6 bases). The CDR3 sequence is 13 residues long. Germline V gene lookup returns CDR1 SQVTM and CDR2 ANQGSEA. V gave up 8 bases and J gave up 0 bases, with 11 bases separating them. The CDR3 loop reads CSTGQNSNQPQHF. The DNA for the CDR3 is TGCAGCACCGGACAGAATAGCAATCAGCCCCAGCATTTT.

V usage is TRBV25-1 and J usage is TRBJ2-7, with a tentative D call TRBD1 (6 bases). Germline loops: CDR1 MGHDK, CDR2 SYGVNS. This CDR3 is built from 13 residues. V lost 4 bases to trimming and J lost 5 bases, with 12 bases between them. CDR3 residues: CASSASRGNEQYF. The CDR3 nucleotides read TGTGCCAGCAGTGCCTCTAGGGGGAACGAGCAGTACTTC.